This T cell receptor (beta chain) was documented in a study of prognosis after radiotherapy for stage I lung cancer. This CDR3 has 16 residues. Germline V CDR1 and CDR2: DFQATT, SNEGSKA (reference sequence). V was pared by 2 bases and J by 4 bases, with 12 bases of the junction left unmatched. By two-round multiplex PCR, the TCR beta CDR3 was amplified from genomic DNA. During first-round PCR, primers specific to each TRBV and TRBJ gene were used. TCRdb reprocessed the multiplex PCR reads via MiXCR and lists one record per CDR3 protein. The data hold about 21,000 distinct CDR3 sequences, with roughly 41% observed a single time.

This sequence joins TRBV20-1 and TRBJ1-2, with 8 bases matching TRBD1. This specimen was PBMCs, taken before or after stereotactic body radiation therapy (not recorded which). The sequence derives from a donor aged 50 or older with non-small cell lung cancer. This CDR3 is CSARNIETGDVYGYTF. CDR3 DNA: TGCAGTGCTAGAAATATAGAGACAGGGGACGTCTATGGCTACACCTTC.